These 31 T cell receptor beta chains share one sample of origin, sequenced in a study of blood T cells in healthy people across ages (dated by TCRdb to between 2014 and 2017). The library was generated by 5' RACE. Sequenced on an Illumina HiSeq 2500. A second roughly 6 to 12 cycle PCR used a sample-barcoded 5' primer and a J-beta primer mix. The public reads were reprocessed in TCRdb via fastp at Q25 and MiXCR, keeping in-frame beta chains. Each CDR3 protein appears once, grouped with its most common genes and DNA. This sample comprises hundreds of thousands of distinct CDR3 sequences, nearly 60% of them detected only once. Jointly, the top ten make up around 22% of the sample. The sequenced sample was blood. The receptors were gathered from a man aged 25 to 45 in good health.

The table lists this clonotype with a count of one. V usage is TRBV25-1 and J usage is TRBJ2-3; TRBD2 aligns across 7 bases. This CDR3 contains 14 residues. Germline V CDR1 and CDR2: MGHDK, SYGVNS. J gave up 4 bases and V 8 bases, and 9 bases lay outside the gene matches. CDR3 amino acids: CASWGEGGADTQYF. DNA of the CDR3: TGTGCCAGCTGGGGGGAGGGCGGGGCAGATACGCAGTATTTT. The full variable domain, its missing parts supplied by reference TRBV25-1 and TRBJ2-3, is EADIYQTPRYLVIGTGKKITLECSQTMGHDKMYWYQQDPGMELHLIHYSYGVNSTEKGDLSSESTVSRIRTEHFPLTLESARPSHTSQYLCASWGEGGADTQYFGPGTRLTVL.

The chain employs TRBV12-3 or TRBV12-4 and TRBJ2-3; D is unclear. CDR3 length: 14 amino acids. Trimming cost V 6 bases and J 3 bases, with 13 bases left between them. Written as DNA, the CDR3 is TGTGCCAGCAGCCCAGATAGTCGAACAGATACGCAGTATTTT. This sequence encodes CASSPDSRTDTQYF.

This chain links TRBV20-1 with TRBJ1-1; D perhaps matches TRBD1 (6 bases). Germline CDR1 DFQATT, CDR2 SNEGSKA (reference sequence). This CDR3 is built from 14 residues. Trimming cost V 5 bases and J 3 bases, with 16 bases left between them. The chain's CDR3 is CSASLGGVDTEAFF. Here the CDR3 DNA reads TGCAGTGCTTCACTAGGGGGGGTGGACACTGAAGCTTTCTTT.

The V gene is TRBV20-1, the J gene TRBJ2-5; 7 bases line up with TRBD1. With the DNA end fitting TRBJ2-1 better, the J assignment may be wrong. There are 13 residues in the CDR3. CDR1 is DFQATT, CDR2 SNEGSKA, per germline (reference sequence). The CDR3 here is CSASLGQQETQFF. CDR3 DNA: TGCAGTGCTAGTTTGGGACAGCAAGAGACCCAGTTCTTC.

The J gene is TRBJ2-7, the V gene TRBV5-4, with D possibly matching TRBD2 (5 bases). With 4 bases removed from V and 7 bases from J, the gap between germline ends came to 18 bases. Germline V CDR1 and CDR2: SGHNT, YYREEE (reference sequence). The length of the CDR3 is 14 residues. CDR3 amino acids: CASSTTTTLNEQYF. The CDR3 region has the DNA TGTGCCAGCAGCACCACGACTACCTTGAATGAGCAGTACTTC.

This chain uses TRBV20-1 with TRBJ1-1; perhaps TRBD1 as D (6 bases). This CDR3 comprises 14 residues. The germline gives CDR1 DFQATT, CDR2 SNEGSKA (reference sequence). The germline V and J ends were trimmed by 6 bases and 0 bases, with 14 bases remaining between them. The CDR3 loop is CSARRGMMNTEAFF. Written as DNA, the CDR3 is TGCAGTGCCAGGAGGGGGATGATGAACACTGAAGCTTTCTTT.

This clonotype was seen only a few times. The J gene is TRBJ2-5, the V gene TRBV29-1; D is undetermined. Germline V gene data show CDR1 as SQVTM and CDR2 as ANQGSEA. The CDR3 is made up of 13 amino acids. The ends were cut back, 5 bases at V and 0 bases at J, with 10 bases in the middle. CDR3 region: CSVRNLDQETQYF. In nucleotides, the CDR3 is TGCAGCGTTAGAAACCTCGACCAAGAGACCCAGTACTTC.

This clonotype has just a few counts. The J gene is TRBJ2-4, the V gene TRBV4-3, with D perhaps matching TRBD2 (5 bases). The closer fit of TRBJ2-5 to the DNA end suggests the J call may be wrong. The CDR3 totals 15 residues. CDR1 is LGHNA and CDR2 is YSLEER in the germline V gene. The CDR3 DNA sequence: TGCGCCAGCAGCCAAGATACTGGAGGTTCCGAGACCCAGTACTTC. It translates to CASSQDTGGSETQYF.

V is TRBV6-5 and J is TRBJ2-1, with TRBD2 matching over 8 bases. The germline CDR1 and CDR2 sequences are MNHEY and SVGAGI. This CDR3 is 12 amino acids long. Unmatched junction bases numbered 3, after V lost 6 bases and J lost 8 bases. The CDR3 protein is CASSGLAHEQFF. CDR3 DNA sequence: TGTGCCAGCAGCGGACTAGCCCATGAGCAGTTCTTC.

This clonotype was observed a few times. This sequence joins TRBV7-2 and TRBJ1-5; D is perhaps TRBD1 (6 bases). CDR3 length: 15 amino acids. V lost 2 bases and J lost 4, with 12 bases in between. The germline CDR1 and CDR2 sequences are SGHTA and FQGNSA. CDR3 in DNA: TGTGCCAGCAGCTTAAGGGCAGGGACAAATCAGCCCCAGCATTTT. This encodes CASSLRAGTNQPQHF.

The chain uses TRBV20-1 and TRBJ1-2; TRBD1 is a possible D gene (5 bases). The V gene's germline CDR1 is DFQATT and CDR2 SNEGSKA (reference sequence). Deletions cut 4 bases from V and 4 bases from J, with 10 bases between. The CDR3 totals 12 residues. CDR3 nucleotide sequence: TGCAGTGCTACGGGGGAGGCCTATGGCTACACCTTC. This codes for CSATGEAYGYTF.

J is TRBJ2-3 and V is TRBV7-2; D possibly corresponds to TRBD1 (6 bases). With 0 bases removed from V and 3 bases from J, the gap between germline ends came to 10 bases. CDR1 is SGHTA, CDR2 FQGNSA, per germline. This CDR3 is built from 15 residues. The CDR3 sequence is CASSLAAGETDTQYF. The CDR3 DNA reads as TGTGCCAGCAGCTTAGCTGCAGGGGAGACAGATACGCAGTATTTT. Complete variable domain (other parts from reference TRBV7-2 and TRBJ2-3): GAGVSQSPSNKVTEKGKDVELRCDPISGHTALYWYRQSLGQGLEFLIYFQGNSAPDKSGLPSDRFSAERTGGSVSTLTIQRTQQEDSAVYLCASSLAAGETDTQYFGPGTRLTVL.

The chain couples TRBV27 to TRBJ2-6, with D uncertain. Germline-derived CDR1 and CDR2 are MNHEY and SMNVEV (reference sequence). The CDR3 spans 14 residues. V lost 6 bases to trimming and J lost 3 bases, with 9 bases between them. Written as DNA, the CDR3 is TGTGCCAGCAGCTCCATGGTTGGGGCCAACGTCCTGACTTTC. This gives the protein CASSSMVGANVLTF.

The CDR3 region has the DNA TGTGCCAGCAGCTACAAGGCAGGGTTAGATGGCTACACCTTC. It yields the protein CASSYKAGLDGYTF. This chain joins TRBV7-2 and TRBJ1-2, with D tentatively TRBD1 (5 bases). V lost 4 bases and J lost 6, with 15 bases in between. CDR3 size: 14 residues. Germline-derived CDR1 and CDR2 are SGHTA and FQGNSA. Full variable domain (outside the CDR3, taken from reference TRBV7-2 and TRBJ1-2): GAGVSQSPSNKVTEKGKDVELRCDPISGHTALYWYRQSLGQGLEFLIYFQGNSAPDKSGLPSDRFSAERTGGSVSTLTIQRTQQEDSAVYLCASSYKAGLDGYTFGSGTRLTVV.

This clonotype was observed a few times. The J gene is TRBJ2-7, the V gene TRBV4-2; weak D call: TRBD2 (5 bases). Germline CDR1 LGHNA, CDR2 YNFKEQ. Trimming cost V 6 bases and J 4 bases, with 13 bases left between them. The CDR3 is 13 residues long. The CDR3 is CASRSGDSYEQYF. The CDR3 DNA is TGTGCCAGCAGGAGCGGAGACTCATACGAGCAGTACTTC.

The chain joins TRBV6-1 to TRBJ1-4; weak D call: TRBD1 (6 bases). V was cut by 6 bases and J by 3 bases, with 17 bases left in between. Germline V gene lookup returns CDR1 MNHNS and CDR2 SASEGT. CDR3 length: 16 amino acids. In nucleotides, the CDR3 is TGTGCCAGCAGAAACCCAACCCCAGGGGCTAATGAAAAACTGTTTTTT. Translation: CASRNPTPGANEKLFF.

This chain links TRBV6-2 or TRBV6-3 with TRBJ2-1; 7 positions match TRBD2. Trimming took 7 bases from V and 0 from J; bases not matched to a gene: 15. Germline V gene sequence: CDR1 MNHEY, CDR2 SVGEGT. This CDR3 comprises 18 residues. CDR3 loop: CASTSRRGGKSSYNEQFF. Written as DNA, the CDR3 is TGTGCCAGCACCAGCCGCCGGGGAGGGAAGAGCTCCTACAATGAGCAGTTCTTC.

This sequence joins TRBV7-2 and TRBJ2-6; TRBD2 might be the D (6 bases). V was shortened by 6 bases and J by 0 bases, with 12 bases between the two germline ends. The CDR3 is made up of 16 amino acids. The germline V gene encodes CDR1 SGHTA and CDR2 FQGNSA. CDR3 sequence reads: CASRRGLPSGANVLTF. CDR3 sequence (DNA): TGTGCCAGCAGGAGGGGACTCCCCTCTGGGGCCAACGTCCTGACTTTC.

V and J are TRBV4-3 and TRBJ2-5; 12 positions match TRBD2. With the DNA end fitting TRBJ2-7 better, the J assignment may be wrong. This CDR3 is 14 amino acids long. CDR1 and CDR2 (germline): LGHNA, YSLEER. The CDR3 bases are TGCGCCAGCAGTTATCGGACTAGCGGGAACGAGCAGTACTTC. The encoded protein is CASSYRTSGNEQYF.

The rearrangement joins TRBV29-1 to TRBJ1-2; D may be TRBD1 (5 bases). Trimming cost V 3 bases and J 10 bases, with 15 bases left between them. The CDR3 covers 12 residues. Germline V gene data show CDR1 as SQVTM and CDR2 as ANQGSEA. The CDR3 reads CSVDFDIGVYTF. CDR3 DNA sequence: TGCAGCGTTGATTTTGATATAGGGGTCTACACCTTC.

The chain couples TRBV28 to TRBJ2-7; 12 nucleotides match TRBD2. Trimming cost V 2 bases and J 7 bases; bases outside gene matches: 6. This CDR3 has 15 amino acids. The V gene's germline CDR1 is MDHEN and CDR2 SYDVKM. This CDR3 reads CASSLGGTSGWEQYF. The CDR3 nucleotides are TGTGCCAGCAGTTTAGGTGGGACTAGCGGGTGGGAGCAGTACTTC.

CDR3 bases: TGTGCCACCAGCAGAGATATAACAGGGAACGCCGAGCAGTACTTC. Translating it yields CATSRDITGNAEQYF. This rearrangement joins TRBV15 to TRBJ2-5, with D tentatively TRBD1 (6 bases). The J call may be in error: the DNA end matches TRBJ2-7 better. The CDR3 spans 15 residues. CDR1 is LNHNV and CDR2 is YYDKDF in the germline V gene (reference sequence).

The chain has TRBV19 and TRBJ2-1; 11 nucleotides line up with TRBD2. Germline V gives CDR1 LNHDA, CDR2 SQIVND (reference sequence). This CDR3 contains 14 residues. Trimming removed 9 bases from V and 7 bases from J; junction bases left unmatched: 8. The DNA for the CDR3 is TGTGCCAGCACTAGCGGGAGATCGAGGAATGAGCAGTTCTTC. The encoded protein is CASTSGRSRNEQFF.

The chain employs TRBV3-1 and TRBJ1-2; D not resolved. Germline V CDR1 and CDR2: LGHDT, YNNKEL (reference sequence). This CDR3 region has 16 residues. Trimming took 1 base from V and 3 from J, leaving 15 bases between them. The CDR3 loop is CASSQVTAQSYYGYTF. The CDR3 bases are TGTGCCAGCAGCCAAGTCACGGCACAGAGTTACTATGGCTACACCTTC.

The chain combines TRBV25-1 with TRBJ1-1; D remains ambiguous. With 5 bases removed from V and 3 bases from J, the gap between germline ends came to 13 bases. Germline V gene data show CDR1 as MGHDK and CDR2 as SYGVNS. This CDR3 contains 14 residues. CDR3 in DNA: TGTGCCAGCAGTCAAACCGGGATAGACACTGAAGCTTTCTTT. Amino acids: CASSQTGIDTEAFF.

This clonotype was seen only a few times. The chain carries TRBV11-1 and TRBJ2-7; D uncertain. There are 14 residues in the CDR3. CDR1 and CDR2 from the germline V gene are SGHAT and FQDESV (reference sequence). Trimming left V 5 bases short and J 2 bases short, with 13 bases between. The CDR3 sequence is CASSQADGAYEQYF. The CDR3 DNA sequence: TGTGCCAGCAGCCAGGCGGACGGAGCCTACGAGCAGTACTTC.

This chain connects TRBV7-2 to TRBJ1-1; perhaps TRBD1 as D (5 bases). Germline CDR1 SGHTA, CDR2 FQGNSA. V lost 5 bases to trimming and J lost 1 base, with 11 bases between them. This CDR3 is 14 amino acids long. CDR3 in amino acids: CASSLGHSNTEAFF. The DNA of the CDR3 is TGTGCCAGCAGCCTCGGACACTCGAACACTGAAGCTTTCTTT.

The chain is built from TRBV28 and TRBJ2-1; D is possibly TRBD1 (6 bases). The CDR3 totals 16 residues. The V gene lost 5 bases and the J gene lost 3 bases, with 17 bases spanning the gap. Per germline, CDR1 MDHEN and CDR2 SYDVKM. CDR3 region: CASSIPGQLHYNEQFF. The DNA for the CDR3 is TGTGCCAGCAGTATACCTGGACAGTTACACTACAATGAGCAGTTCTTC.

There are a few counts of this clonotype. The chain recombines TRBV4-3 with TRBJ1-6; D gene unclear. This CDR3 is 14 amino acids long. Per germline, CDR1 LGHNA and CDR2 YSLEER. V lost 5 bases, J lost 7 bases, and 12 bases lay in between. In DNA form, the CDR3 reads TGCGCCAGCAGCGAAGGACTTTGGAATTCACCCCTCCACTTT. It yields the protein CASSEGLWNSPLHF.

The rearrangement joins TRBV7-8 to TRBJ2-7, with unresolved D. The germline V gene encodes CDR1 SGHVS and CDR2 FQNEAQ. CDR3 length equals 15 residues. The V end was cut by 5 bases, the J end by 6 bases, with 20 bases between. As DNA, the CDR3 is TGTGCCAGCAGCCCCAGAGACCAACCTCCTGGCGAGCAGTACTTC. This encodes CASSPRDQPPGEQYF.

The chain uses TRBV10-3 and TRBJ2-7; no clear D gene. V was cut by 2 bases and J by 3 bases, with 11 bases left in between. The CDR3 contains 14 residues. Germline V gene data show CDR1 as ENHRY and CDR2 as SYGVKD. The CDR3 loop is CAISEIPRIYEQYF. CDR3 DNA sequence: TGTGCCATCAGTGAGATTCCACGGATCTACGAGCAGTACTTC.